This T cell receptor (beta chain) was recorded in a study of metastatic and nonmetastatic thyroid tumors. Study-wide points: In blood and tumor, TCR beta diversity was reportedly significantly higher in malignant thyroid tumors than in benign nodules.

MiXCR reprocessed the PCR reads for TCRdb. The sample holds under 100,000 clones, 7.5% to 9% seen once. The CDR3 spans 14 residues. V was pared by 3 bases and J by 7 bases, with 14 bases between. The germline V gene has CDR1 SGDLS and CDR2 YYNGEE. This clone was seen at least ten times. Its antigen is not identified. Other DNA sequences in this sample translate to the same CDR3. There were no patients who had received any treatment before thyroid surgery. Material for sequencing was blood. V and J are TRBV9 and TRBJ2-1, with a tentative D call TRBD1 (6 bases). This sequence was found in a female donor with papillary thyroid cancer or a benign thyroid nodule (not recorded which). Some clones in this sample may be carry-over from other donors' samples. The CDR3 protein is CASSAQGPRNEQFF. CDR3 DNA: TGTGCCAGCAGCGCACAGGGACCCCGTAATGAGCAGTTCTTC.